This T cell receptor beta chain was identified in a study of HIV-infected patients and healthy controls. By its share, this clonotype is medium-sized (0.01 to 0.1%). cDNA was made from about 510 ng RNA using alpha and beta constant primers. Alpha and beta chain libraries were made separately by chain-specific third strand synthesis with multiplexing indices. TCRdb processed the 5' RACE reads anew with MiXCR; each CDR3 protein has one entry. The sample lists more than 10,000 distinct CDR3 sequences, just over 8% occurring once. The germline V gene has CDR1 MNHEY and CDR2 SVGAGI. This CDR3 comprises 16 residues. The V gene lost 5 bases and the J gene lost 1 base, with 15 bases spanning the gap. Whole blood was used without fractionation, so all unsorted peripheral T cells were included.

The receptor was derived from an adult in good health. The V call is TRBV6-5, the J call TRBJ2-1; D not resolved. The material sequenced was blood. CDR3 residues: CASSRAPIASYNEQFF. DNA for the CDR3: TGTGCCAGCAGTCGAGCTCCGATTGCTTCCTACAATGAGCAGTTCTTC.